What follows is one T cell receptor beta chain and its context. What it binds is unknown. For the second PCR, which ran for roughly 7 to 11 cycles, a sample-barcoded 5' primer and a J-beta primer mix were used. Template switching added a 12-random-nucleotide identifier to every cDNA molecule. Each CDR3 protein gets one entry after TCRdb re-called the 5' RACE reads with MiXCR. The data show some 1.4 million distinct CDR3 sequences, with about 43% seen just once and roughly 7.7% held by the top ten. The source of the sample is a study of blood T cells in healthy people across ages. Findings and limits, study-wide: Older age coincided with a roughly linear decline in TCR beta diversity per million T cells.

Germline loops: CDR1 MNHNS, CDR2 SASEGT. This CDR3 comprises 13 residues. V lost 8 bases and J lost 1; bases outside the gene matches: 2. The source of this sequence is a woman aged 18 to 35 in good health. This chain links TRBV6-1 with TRBJ2-7, with 10 bases lining up with TRBD1. Sequencing was carried out using blood. The CDR3: CASGGQGSYEQYF. The CDR3, as DNA: TGTGCCAGCGGGGGACAGGGGTCCTACGAGCAGTACTTC.